The 26 T cell receptor beta chains listed next were all sequenced from one sample in a study of T cells in localized non-small cell lung cancer. Clones were sequenced by immunoSEQ multiplex PCR, and TCRdb holds only the in-frame ones, with some missing. The sample has just under 35,000 clones; 80% to 95% are singletons. The source was peripheral blood mononuclear cells, collected before any cancer treatment. These receptors originate from a female donor older than 55 with stage II lung adenocarcinoma.

This clone was counted a few times. The chain uses TRBV7-8 and TRBJ2-7, with D possibly matching TRBD2 (5 bases). Trimming took 4 bases from V and 5 from J, leaving 24 bases between them. Germline V gene sequence: CDR1 SGHVS, CDR2 FQNEAQ. This CDR3 contains 17 residues. The DNA of the CDR3 is TGTGCCAGCAGCTCGCGACTACTATTAGTAGGATTCCACGAGCAGTACTTC. Translation: CASSSRLLLVGFHEQYF.

The gene calls are TRBV27 and TRBJ1-2; 8 bases are a match to TRBD1. The junction had 9 bases not matched to a gene; V was cut back by 2 bases and J by 10 bases. Per germline, CDR1 MNHEY and CDR2 SMNVEV (reference sequence). This CDR3 is built from 14 residues. CDR3 sequence reads: CASSLGRQGLTYTF. The CDR3 nucleotides read TGTGCCAGCAGTTTAGGAAGACAGGGGCTCACCTACACCTTC.

The rearrangement joins TRBV29-1 to TRBJ1-1, with a possible D match to TRBD1 (5 bases). This CDR3 is 14 amino acids long. Trimming pared 7 bases from V and 1 base from J, leaving 16 bases between. The germline gives CDR1 SQVTM, CDR2 ANQGSEA. DNA of the CDR3: TGCAGCGCTAGAAGCAGGGTGACGAACACTGAAGCTTTCTTT. It codes for CSARSRVTNTEAFF.

The rearrangement links TRBV28 to TRBJ2-5, with D unclear. Germline CDR1 is MDHEN and CDR2 is SYDVKM. Trimming removed 6 bases from V and 5 bases from J, with 10 bases in between. CDR3 length: 12 residues. CDR3: CASSPSVETQYF. CDR3 coding DNA: TGTGCCAGCAGCCCCTCCGTGGAGACCCAGTACTTC.

The rearrangement uses TRBV9 and TRBJ2-2, with D perhaps matching TRBD2 (7 bases). The ends were cut back, 1 base at V and 6 bases at J, with 13 bases in the middle. Germline V gene lookup returns CDR1 SGDLS and CDR2 YYNGEE. This CDR3 region has 15 residues. CDR3 loop: CASSVRGGQAGELFF. CDR3 nucleotides: TGTGCCAGCAGCGTAAGGGGGGGCCAAGCCGGGGAGCTGTTTTTT.

This rearrangement joins TRBV7-3 to TRBJ2-7; D perhaps matches TRBD1 (6 bases). The CDR3 loop spans 13 amino acids. Trimming cost V 4 bases and J 6 bases, with 13 bases left between them. Germline values: CDR1 SGHTA, CDR2 FQGTGA. CDR3 in DNA: TGTGCCAGCAGCTCGACAGGCCTAGGCGAGCAGTACTTC. It yields the protein CASSSTGLGEQYF.

The V and J genes are TRBV28 and TRBJ1-5; 9 positions agree with TRBD1. After removal of 4 bases from V and 11 bases from J, the junction contained 12 bases not matched to a gene. This CDR3 contains 15 residues. Germline assignment: CDR1 MDHEN and CDR2 SYDVKM. Here the CDR3 reads CASSSGTGILMAQHF. The DNA of the CDR3 is TGTGCCAGCAGTTCCGGGACAGGGATCTTGATGGCCCAGCATTTT.

The chain joins TRBV7-2 to TRBJ2-2, with TRBD2 as a possible D gene (6 bases). The germline V gene has CDR1 SGHTA and CDR2 FQGNSA. Trimming removed 3 bases at V and 2 bases at J, with 10 bases between. This CDR3 has 15 residues. CDR3 protein: CASSFRAGNTGELFF. The DNA of the CDR3 is TGTGCCAGCAGCTTCCGAGCGGGCAACACCGGGGAGCTGTTTTTT.

This chain links TRBV19 with TRBJ1-1; 8 nucleotides align to TRBD1. CDR1 is LNHDA and CDR2 is SQIVND in the germline V gene (reference sequence). The CDR3 totals 17 residues. Losses at the gene ends were 4 bases for V and 1 base for J; bases not matched to a gene: 11. The chain's CDR3 is CASSSGQGAPQNTEAFF. As DNA, the CDR3 is TGTGCCAGTAGTAGCGGCCAGGGGGCGCCCCAGAACACTGAAGCTTTCTTT.

The genes are TRBV12-5 and TRBJ2-7; either TRBD1 or TRBD2 may supply D (5 bases each). This CDR3 is 11 amino acids long. V was trimmed by 6 bases and J by 5 bases, leaving 8 bases between them. Germline CDR1 LGHNT, CDR2 FRNRAP. The CDR3 nucleotides read TGTGCTAGTGGGAGGGGTGACGAGCAGTACTTC. Amino acids: CASGRGDEQYF.

This chain connects TRBV6-1 to TRBJ2-7; weak D call: TRBD1 (5 bases). This CDR3 region has 13 residues. The germline V gene has CDR1 MNHNS and CDR2 SASEGT. V was cut by 6 bases and J by 0 bases, with 9 bases left in between. The CDR3 region is CASRADSSYEQYF. The DNA for the CDR3 is TGTGCCAGCAGGGCAGACAGCTCCTACGAGCAGTACTTC.

The chain uses TRBV4-3 and TRBJ1-5; D remains unclear. V gave up 0 bases and J gave up 0 bases, with 21 bases separating them. The germline V gene encodes CDR1 LGHNA and CDR2 YSLEER. CDR3 length: 20 residues. In DNA, the CDR3 is TGCGCCAGCAGCCAAGATCCGATCAGGCAGCATATGAGTAGCAATCAGCCCCAGCATTTT. As protein: CASSQDPIRQHMSSNQPQHF.

V usage is TRBV5-6 and J usage is TRBJ1-1; D uncertain. V was clipped by 4 bases and J by 0 bases, with 13 bases between them. Germline lookup yields CDR1 SGHDT and CDR2 YYEEEE. This CDR3 spans 15 amino acids. This chain's CDR3 is CASSGRIGMNTEAFF. CDR3 sequence (DNA): TGTGCCAGCAGCGGACGGATAGGGATGAACACTGAAGCTTTCTTT.

This clone was detected only a few times. The chain has TRBV7-2 and TRBJ2-3; D might be TRBD1 (6 bases). The V end was cut by 3 bases, the J end by 2 bases, with 9 bases between. Germline CDR1 SGHTA, CDR2 FQGNSA. This CDR3 is 14 amino acids long. CDR3 coding DNA: TGTGCCAGCAGCTTCTACAGGGACACAGATACGCAGTATTTT. The encoded protein is CASSFYRDTDTQYF.

The chain is built from TRBV6-1 and TRBJ1-5; no clear D. The CDR3 covers 15 residues. Germline V CDR1 and CDR2: MNHNS, SASEGT. V was shortened by 6 bases and J by 2 bases, with 14 bases between the two germline ends. DNA of the CDR3: TGTGCCAGCAGCGAGGAACTTGGGCGCAATCAGCCCCAGCATTTT. As protein: CASSEELGRNQPQHF.

The genes are TRBV4-3 and TRBJ2-5; TRBD1 is a possible D gene (6 bases). This CDR3 is built from 13 residues. The germline V gene has CDR1 LGHNA and CDR2 YSLEER. The V gene lost 0 bases and the J gene lost 7 bases, with 9 bases spanning the gap. The CDR3 region is CASSQDQGWTQYF. For the CDR3, the DNA is TGCGCCAGCAGCCAAGATCAGGGGTGGACCCAGTACTTC.

The chain employs TRBV10-2 and TRBJ1-1, with 8 nucleotides matching TRBD1. The CDR3 runs 15 residues. V was pared by 8 bases and J by 0 bases, with 8 bases of the junction left unmatched. CDR1 WSHSY and CDR2 SAAADI come from the germline V gene. DNA for the CDR3: TGCGCCAGCCGACAGGGGAAGGGGGTGAACACTGAAGCTTTCTTT. It specifies CASRQGKGVNTEAFF.

The chain joins TRBV5-6 to TRBJ2-1; D call uncertain. CDR1 is SGHDT, CDR2 YYEEEE, per germline. The CDR3 covers 12 residues. Trimming pared 1 base from V and 12 bases from J, leaving 11 bases between. This CDR3 is CASSLRAARQFF. The DNA of the CDR3 is TGTGCCAGCAGCTTGCGGGCGGCACGGCAGTTCTTC.

V usage is TRBV27 and J usage is TRBJ2-1; 10 positions match TRBD2. This CDR3 is built from 16 residues. Germline CDR1 is MNHEY and CDR2 is SMNVEV (reference sequence). With V trimmed by 3 bases and J by 7 bases, 9 bases remained unmatched. The CDR3 DNA sequence: TGTGCCAGCAGTTTGCTAGCGGGGGACGGGGGTAATGAGCAGTTCTTC. This translates into CASSLLAGDGGNEQFF.

The rearrangement uses TRBV7-9 and TRBJ1-3; D is undetermined. CDR3 size: 13 residues. CDR1 and CDR2 (germline): SEHNR, FQNEAQ (reference sequence). The ends were cut back, 5 bases at V and 0 bases at J, with 5 bases in the middle. The CDR3 nucleotides are TGTGCCAGCAGCGGATACTCTGGAAACACCATATATTTT. This codes for CASSGYSGNTIYF.

The V and J genes are TRBV4-3 and TRBJ2-7; 10 bases align to TRBD2. V lost 3 bases and J lost 6; bases outside the gene matches: 11. The CDR3 covers 16 residues. Per germline, CDR1 LGHNA and CDR2 YSLEER. The CDR3 nucleotides read TGCGCCAGCAGCCATATCATTAGCGGGAGGCCATTCGAGCAGTACTTC. Protein: CASSHIISGRPFEQYF.

V is TRBV7-3 and J is TRBJ1-5; weak D call: TRBD1 (6 bases). Germline CDR1 and CDR2: SGHTA and FQGTGA. Trimming removed 4 bases from V and 0 bases from J, with 19 bases in between. The CDR3 has 18 residues. CDR3 protein: CASSSLTDRAFSNQPQHF. In DNA form, the CDR3 reads TGTGCCAGCAGCTCACTTACGGACAGAGCCTTTAGCAATCAGCCCCAGCATTTT.

The V gene is TRBV28, the J gene TRBJ2-2; D possibly uses TRBD1 or TRBD2 (5 bases each). V was shortened by 2 bases and J by 7 bases, with 8 bases between the two germline ends. This CDR3 contains 13 residues. Germline CDR1 MDHEN, CDR2 SYDVKM. CDR3 nucleotides: TGTGCCAGCAGTTTAGTTGGGGGCGGGGAGCTGTTTTTT. The encoded protein is CASSLVGGGELFF.

The chain employs TRBV5-6 and TRBJ2-2; D assignment may be TRBD1 or TRBD2 (5 bases each). CDR3 length: 13 residues. Trimming removed 1 base at V and 6 bases at J, with 7 bases between. CDR1 is SGHDT and CDR2 is YYEEEE in the germline V gene. The CDR3 loop reads CASSLRGPGELFF. CDR3 bases: TGTGCCAGCAGCTTGCGGGGCCCCGGGGAGCTGTTTTTT.

The V call is TRBV15, the J call TRBJ2-1; 9 nucleotides agree with TRBD2. The germline V gene encodes CDR1 LNHNV and CDR2 YYDKDF (reference sequence). The CDR3 is 16 amino acids. V lost 0 bases, J lost 9 bases, and 9 bases stayed unmatched. CDR3 residues: CATSRDRIAGVLEQFF. CDR3 nucleotide sequence: TGTGCCACCAGCAGAGATAGAATAGCGGGAGTCCTTGAGCAGTTCTTC.

This chain uses TRBV6-5 with TRBJ1-2; D gene ambiguous. V was shortened by 6 bases and J by 7 bases, with 15 bases between the two germline ends. The CDR3 is made up of 13 amino acids. Germline CDR1 is MNHEY and CDR2 is SVGAGI. CDR3 amino acids: CASRPVPWGGYTF. The CDR3 DNA follows: TGTGCCAGCAGGCCGGTTCCATGGGGTGGCTACACCTTC.